The clone carrying this T cell receptor (beta chain) was detected many times. Antigen unknown. This sample stems from a study of T cell repertoires in cytomegalovirus infection. Whole-study findings and limits: CMV-specific HLA-C-restricted TCR beta clonotypes dominated the ex vivo response. Carriage of CMV together with the relevant HLA was identifiable through cumulative public TCR beta family frequency.

A single record per CDR3 protein comes from TCRdb applying MiXCR to the reads. The sample lists 150,000 to 200,000 distinct CDR3 sequences, under 25% occurring once. The receptor was isolated from a human donor in good health (CMV status not recorded). Some clones in this sample may be carry-over from other donors' samples. The source material was PBMCs.

DNA of the CDR3: TGCAGCGTACCCGACAGGTTTGACACTGAAGCTTTCTTT. This sequence encodes CSVPDRFDTEAFF. This chain uses TRBV29-1 with TRBJ1-1; D may be TRBD1 (6 bases). CDR3 length: 13 residues. The V end lost 6 bases, the J end lost 3 bases, and 14 bases lay between the germline ends. In germline, CDR1 is SQVTM, CDR2 ANQGSEA.